The rows below give T cell receptor beta chains drawn from one sample of a study of a mutant IDH1 vaccine in newly diagnosed glioma. Antigen specificity for these receptors is unknown. Only in-frame clones appear in the TCRdb table, and some are missing; sequencing was by immunoSEQ multiplex PCR. The sample includes roughly 40,000 clones, approximately 93% of them seen just once. The material sequenced was PBMCs, taken from a glioma patient whose treatment included an IDH1 peptide vaccine. Every receptor here comes from a man aged 50-60 years with glioma. Both conserved end residues are part of each CDR3. The order of the fields is J gene, clone size, V gene, D gene, CDR3 protein, CDR3 DNA. D genes are given only for firm matches. Clone sizes are given selectively: once, few, many, or a class where the clone is expanded.

>TRBJ1-6|.|TRBV30|TRBD1
CAWCRDRENSPLHF
TGTGCCTGGTGCCGGGACAGGGAAAATTCACCCCTCCACTTT
>TRBJ2-7|.|TRBV7-2|.
CASSSPRTYEQYF
TGTGCCAGCAGCTCCCCCCGGACCTACGAGCAGTACTTC
>TRBJ1-4|.|TRBV5-4|TRBD1
CASSRDQGVREKLFF
TGTGCCAGCAGCAGAGATCAGGGGGTTAGGGAAAAACTGTTTTTT
>TRBJ1-1|.|TRBV5-4|TRBD1
CASNDRGWATEAFF
TGTGCCAGCAACGACAGGGGATGGGCCACTGAAGCTTTCTTT
>TRBJ2-6|.|TRBV19|TRBD1
CASSGRDSGPRTGANVLTF
TGTGCCAGTAGTGGCCGGGACAGTGGGCCTCGAACTGGGGCCAACGTCCTGACTTTC
>TRBJ2-2|.|TRBV29-1|.
CSVSPGGDGTGELFF
TGCAGCGTTTCCCCGGGGGGCGACGGCACCGGGGAGCTGTTTTTT
>TRBJ2-7|.|TRBV11-2|.
CASSLGRAPSYEQYF
TGTGCCAGCAGCTTAGGAAGGGCACCCTCCTACGAGCAGTACTTC
>TRBJ2-5|.|TRBV14|.
CASSNGRPGRETQYF
TGTGCCAGCAGCAACGGCCGCCCAGGGCGAGAGACCCAGTACTTC
>TRBJ2-1|.|TRBV11-3|TRBD1
CASSTTGTGGYNEQFF
TGTGCCAGCAGCACCACCGGGACAGGGGGATACAATGAGCAGTTCTTC
>TRBJ2-7|.|TRBV19|.
CASSITGTESYEQYF
TGTGCCAGTAGTATAACCGGGACTGAAAGTTACGAGCAGTACTTC
>TRBJ1-1|once|TRBV18|.
CASSPIGVANTEAFF
TGTGCCAGCTCACCAATCGGGGTCGCGAACACTGAAGCTTTCTTT
>TRBJ1-5|.|TRBV5-8|TRBD1
CASSLRGQGRNQPQHF
TGTGCCAGCAGCTTGAGGGGACAGGGTCGAAATCAGCCCCAGCATTTT
>TRBJ1-4|.|TRBV7-9|TRBD1
CASSRDRTNEKLFF
TGTGCCAGCAGCCGGGACAGAACTAATGAAAAACTGTTTTTT
>TRBJ2-7|once|TRBV28|TRBD1
CASSLQGAYEQYF
TGTGCCAGCAGTTTACAGGGGGCCTACGAGCAGTACTTC
>TRBJ2-7|.|TRBV5-1|.
CASSLGVTGSVNEQYF
TGCGCCAGCAGCTTGGGCGTAACAGGGTCTGTCAATGAGCAGTACTTC
>TRBJ2-7|.|TRBV15|TRBD1
CATSSPGTGGHEQYF
TGTGCCACCAGCAGCCCAGGGACAGGGGGACACGAGCAGTACTTC
>TRBJ2-7|.|TRBV30|.
CAWGSLGGREQYF
TGTGCCTGGGGCTCTTTGGGGGGGCGCGAGCAGTACTTC
>TRBJ1-2|.|TRBV28|.
CATEGVFGYTF
TGTGCCACGGAGGGGGTGTTCGGCTACACCTTC
>TRBJ1-2|.|TRBV14|TRBD1
CASSPREGQGNYGYTF
TGTGCCAGCAGCCCGAGAGAGGGACAGGGCAACTATGGCTACACCTTC
>TRBJ1-3|.|TRBV30|.
CAWNRAGTISGNTIYF
TGTGCCTGGAATAGGGCAGGCACGATATCTGGAAACACCATATATTTT
>TRBJ2-7|.|TRBV14|.
CASSQDRGWDEQYF
TGTGCCAGCAGCCAAGATCGAGGCTGGGACGAGCAGTACTTC
>TRBJ2-1|once|TRBV6-5|.
CASSYSVQQRHEQFF
TGTGCCAGCAGTTACTCTGTTCAACAGCGGCATGAGCAGTTCTTC
>TRBJ2-5|.|TRBV7-2|.
CASSPGARETQYF
TGTGCCAGCAGCCCGGGGGCTCGAGAGACCCAGTACTTC
>TRBJ1-2|.|TRBV27|.
CASMGPNYGYTF
TGTGCCAGCATGGGGCCGAACTATGGCTACACCTTC
>TRBJ2-3|once|TRBV30|.
CAWRRSGQGTDTQYF
TGTGCCTGGAGGCGTTCAGGGCAGGGGACAGATACGCAGTATTTT
>TRBJ2-1|.|TRBV7-3|TRBD1
CASSQGTGRYNEQFF
TGTGCCAGCAGCCAAGGGACAGGGAGATACAATGAGCAGTTCTTC
>TRBJ2-2|.|TRBV27|.
CASSQSSNTGELFF
TGTGCCAGCAGTCAATCTTCGAACACCGGGGAGCTGTTTTTT
>TRBJ1-2|.|TRBV4-1|.
CASSPLVPHTGNYGYTF
TGCGCCAGCAGCCCCCTCGTACCACATACAGGGAACTATGGCTACACCTTC
>TRBJ2-7|.|TRBV6-1|.
CASRTVSEQYF
TGTGCCAGCAGGACAGTAAGCGAGCAGTACTTC
>TRBJ2-3|.|TRBV7-9|TRBD1
CASSARTGGFTDTQYF
TGTGCCAGCAGCGCCCGGACAGGGGGTTTTACAGATACGCAGTATTTT
>TRBJ2-7|.|TRBV5-1|TRBD1
CASSGQGYEQYF
TGCGCCAGCAGTGGACAGGGGTACGAGCAGTACTTC
>TRBJ2-7|.|TRBV10-2|.
CASSEGTPTYEQYF
TGCGCCAGCAGTGAAGGGACACCCACCTACGAGCAGTACTTC
>TRBJ1-1|once|TRBV5-1|.
CASSGTSNTEAFF
TGCGCCAGCAGCGGGACATCCAACACTGAAGCTTTCTTT
>TRBJ2-3|.|TRBV28|.
CASSISPDTQYF
TGTGCCAGCAGCATTTCACCAGATACGCAGTATTTT
>TRBJ1-5|.|TRBV7-2|.
CASSFGGPSNQPQHF
TGTGCCAGCAGCTTTGGCGGACCTAGCAATCAGCCCCAGCATTTT
>TRBJ2-7|.|TRBV30|.
CAWSEGYEQYF
TGTGCCTGGAGTGAGGGGTACGAGCAGTACTTC
>TRBJ2-5|once|TRBV30|.
CAWSVRSRETQYF
TGTGCCTGGAGTGTTCGTAGCAGAGAGACCCAGTACTTC
>TRBJ2-2|.|TRBV19|TRBD2
CASSIHGLAGLTGELFF
TGTGCCAGTAGTATACATGGGCTAGCGGGTCTCACCGGGGAGCTGTTTTTT
>TRBJ1-1|.|TRBV28|.
CASSYTRENTEAFF
TGTGCCAGCAGTTATACTCGGGAGAACACTGAAGCTTTCTTT
>TRBJ2-2|.|TRBV5-1|.
CASSKTGFGELFF
TGCGCCAGCAGCAAAACAGGGTTCGGGGAGCTGTTTTTT
>TRBJ2-3|.|TRBV7-3|.
CASSPQARGPTDTQYF
TGTGCCAGCAGCCCCCAGGCGCGCGGACCCACAGATACGCAGTATTTT
>TRBJ2-6|.|TRBV13|.
CASSLTWANVLTF
TGTGCCAGCAGCTTAACTTGGGCCAACGTCCTGACTTTC
>TRBJ1-5|.|TRBV4-3|.
CASSQEWASNQPQHF
TGCGCCAGCAGCCAAGAGTGGGCAAGCAATCAGCCCCAGCATTTT
>TRBJ2-3|.|TRBV19|TRBD2
CASRPSGGRDTQYF
TGTGCCAGTAGGCCAAGCGGGGGGAGAGATACGCAGTATTTT
>TRBJ1-6|.|TRBV4-1|TRBD1
CASSQANRGLSPLHF
TGCGCCAGCAGCCAGGCAAACAGGGGTTTGTCACCCCTCCACTTT
>TRBJ2-7|.|TRBV5-1|.
CASSLVSSSYEQYF
TGCGCCAGCAGCTTGGTTTCTAGTTCGTACGAGCAGTACTTC